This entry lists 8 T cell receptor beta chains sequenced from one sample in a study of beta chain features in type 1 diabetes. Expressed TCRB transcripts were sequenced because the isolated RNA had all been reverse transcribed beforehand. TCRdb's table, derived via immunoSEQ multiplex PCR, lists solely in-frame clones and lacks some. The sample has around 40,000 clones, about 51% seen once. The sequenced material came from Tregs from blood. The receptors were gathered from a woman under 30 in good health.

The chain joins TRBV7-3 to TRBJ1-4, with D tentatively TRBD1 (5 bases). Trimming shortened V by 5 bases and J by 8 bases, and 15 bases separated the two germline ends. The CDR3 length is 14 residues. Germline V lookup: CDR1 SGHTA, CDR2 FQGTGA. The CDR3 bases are TGTGCCAGCAGCCCCCCGGAACCAGGGGAAAAACTGTTTTTT. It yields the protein CASSPPEPGEKLFF.

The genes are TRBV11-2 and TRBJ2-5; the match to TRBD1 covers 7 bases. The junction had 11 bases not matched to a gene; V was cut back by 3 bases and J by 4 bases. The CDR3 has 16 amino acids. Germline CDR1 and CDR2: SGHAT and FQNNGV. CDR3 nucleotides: TGTGCCAGCAGCTTTGGGGCAAGAGGGGGCGCAGAGACCCAGTACTTC. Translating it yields CASSFGARGGAETQYF.

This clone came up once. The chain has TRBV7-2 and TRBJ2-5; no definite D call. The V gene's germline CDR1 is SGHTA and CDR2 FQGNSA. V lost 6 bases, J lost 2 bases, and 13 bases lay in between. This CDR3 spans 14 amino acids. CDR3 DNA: TGTGCCAGCAGTAGACACGCAGGTCAAGAGACCCAGTACTTC. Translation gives CASSRHAGQETQYF.

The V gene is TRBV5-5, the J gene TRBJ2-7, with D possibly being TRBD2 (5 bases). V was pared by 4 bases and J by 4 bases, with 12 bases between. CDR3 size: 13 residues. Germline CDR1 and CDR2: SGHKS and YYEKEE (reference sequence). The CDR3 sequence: CASSRGKLYEQYF. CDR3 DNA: TGTGCCAGCAGCCGGGGAAAACTTTACGAGCAGTACTTC.

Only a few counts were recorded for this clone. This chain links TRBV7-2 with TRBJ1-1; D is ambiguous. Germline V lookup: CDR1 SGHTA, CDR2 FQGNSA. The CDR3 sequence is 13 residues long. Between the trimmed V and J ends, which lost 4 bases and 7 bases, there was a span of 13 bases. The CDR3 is CASSSTRGLEAFF. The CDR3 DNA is TGTGCCAGCAGCTCCACCAGAGGCCTTGAAGCTTTCTTT.

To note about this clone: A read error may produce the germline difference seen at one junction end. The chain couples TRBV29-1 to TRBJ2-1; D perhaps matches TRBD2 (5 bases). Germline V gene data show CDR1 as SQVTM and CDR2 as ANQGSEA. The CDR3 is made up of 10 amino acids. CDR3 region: CSSGVNGQFF. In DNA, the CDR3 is TGCAGCTCCGGGGTTAATGGGCAGTTCTTC.

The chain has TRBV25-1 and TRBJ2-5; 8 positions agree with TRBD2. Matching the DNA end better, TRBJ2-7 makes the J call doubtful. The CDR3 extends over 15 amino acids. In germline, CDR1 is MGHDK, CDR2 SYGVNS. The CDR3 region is CASRISGKMGGEQYF. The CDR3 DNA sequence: TGTGCCAGCAGGATTAGCGGGAAAATGGGTGGCGAGCAGTACTTC.

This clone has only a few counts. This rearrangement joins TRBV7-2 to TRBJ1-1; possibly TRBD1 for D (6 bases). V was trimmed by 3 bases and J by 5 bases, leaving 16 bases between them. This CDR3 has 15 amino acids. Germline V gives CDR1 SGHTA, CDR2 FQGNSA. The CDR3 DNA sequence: TGTGCCAGCAGCTTGGGCAGGGGATTGTTTACTGAAGCTTTCTTT. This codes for CASSLGRGLFTEAFF.